This T cell receptor beta chain was retrieved from a study of T cells after yellow fever vaccination. Study details: With SMART-Seq v4 Ultra Low Input, the fractions containing low cell numbers were prepared. Study-level results: Sorted repertoires could include abundant contaminating clonotypes from bulk cells. Reappearing after the booster were most of the clones from primary vaccination (less than 98% CD4, 88% CD8).

Universal primer sites and UMIs were introduced during 5'RACE template-switching synthesis of TCR cDNA. MiXCR, run by TCRdb on the 5' RACE reads, gives a single entry per CDR3 protein. Here the sample spans about 350,000 distinct CDR3 sequences, roughly an eighth being singletons. A few counts support this clonotype. As yet, its antigen is unknown. CDR3 size: 15 residues. V dropped 0 bases and J dropped 2 bases, with 9 bases sitting between them. Germline assignment: CDR1 MNHEY and CDR2 SVGAGI. The source is a man aged 18-30 years who received the YFV17D yellow fever vaccine. Sequencing was performed on CD4+ T cells sorted from PBMCs, taken 15 days after the yellow fever booster vaccination. The chain links TRBV6-5 to TRBJ2-3; D call uncertain. CDR3 nucleotides: TGTGCCAGCAGTTACTCGATCCTGTCCACAGATACGCAGTATTTT. This sequence encodes CASSYSILSTDTQYF.